This section outlines one T cell receptor beta chain sequence together with its context. As yet, its antigen is unknown. TCR alpha and TCR beta cDNA libraries with sample barcodes and UMIs came from 5'RACE using constant-segment primers. TCRdb re-called the 5' RACE reads through MiXCR, storing one row per CDR3 protein. The table shows 400,000 to 550,000 distinct CDR3 sequences, with roughly 25% occurring only once. This CDR3 is 15 amino acids long. V shed 1 base and J shed 8 bases, with 17 bases lying between them. The V gene's germline CDR1 is MNHEY and CDR2 SVGAGI. The data stem from a study of T-cell memory formation after mild COVID-19. Study outcomes and limitations: Memory cells collected pre-infection included some clones that later responded, suggesting cross-reactive memory joined. CD4/CD8 balance characterized clones contracting day 15 to 85, and CD4+ skew characterized later expanders. Mainly CM and EM harbored the contracting CD4+ clones; mainly EMRA harbored the CD8+ ones.

The sequence derives from an adult woman who had mild COVID-19 (a few samples of this study predate the infection). Cell type and time point are not known. The source material was PBMCs or a T cell subset sorted from them (not recorded which). This chain joins TRBV6-5 and TRBJ1-2; D ambiguous. The chain's CDR3 is CASSYFGRGRGGYTF. For the CDR3, the DNA is TGTGCCAGCAGTTACTTCGGTCGGGGAAGAGGGGGCTACACCTTC.